Following are 19 T cell receptor beta chains from one sample sequenced in a study of T cells in localized non-small cell lung cancer. Repertoires were generated with immunoSEQ multiplex PCR, while TCRdb's copy carries only in-frame clones and drops some. Found here are tens of thousands of clones, 85% to 90% of them singletons; the top ten hold roughly 1.8%. This sample comprised peripheral blood, obtained before any cancer treatment. The origin of the receptors is a woman aged 35-75 years with stage I lung adenocarcinoma.

The chain uses TRBV19 and TRBJ1-2; tentatively, D is TRBD1 (5 bases). The germline V and J ends were trimmed by 6 bases and 2 bases, with 10 bases remaining between them. CDR3 size: 13 residues. The germline CDR1 and CDR2 sequences are LNHDA and SQIVND (reference sequence). The CDR3 DNA follows: TGTGCCAGTAGGCCAGGGACGAACTATGGCTACACCTTC. Protein sequence: CASRPGTNYGYTF.

The chain employs TRBV28 and TRBJ1-4; no clear D. V gave up 7 bases and J gave up 2 bases, with 8 bases separating them. CDR3 length: 13 residues. The germline V gene has CDR1 MDHEN and CDR2 SYDVKM. The CDR3 bases are TGTGCCAGCAAAGAGGGCACTAATGAAAAACTGTTTTTT. It yields the protein CASKEGTNEKLFF.

The rearrangement joins TRBV2 to TRBJ2-2; the D call may be TRBD1 or TRBD2 (5 bases each). V was cut by 5 bases and J by 5 bases, with 18 bases left in between. This CDR3 is 16 amino acids long. CDR1 SNHLY and CDR2 FYNNEI come from the germline V gene. This chain's CDR3 is CASSQGPGSFTGELFF. For the CDR3, the DNA is TGTGCCAGCAGTCAGGGACCGGGGTCGTTTACCGGGGAGCTGTTTTTT.

The CDR3 protein is CASSLNRDRTLGPQHF. In DNA, the CDR3 is TGTGCCAGCAGCTTAAACCGGGACAGAACACTTGGGCCCCAGCATTTT. This chain uses TRBV5-6 with TRBJ1-5; TRBD1 matches 7 bases. CDR1 and CDR2 from the germline V gene are SGHDT and YYEEEE. The CDR3 has 16 residues. V trimming: 2 bases; J trimming: 9 bases; junction bases outside the gene matches: 14.

The rearrangement links TRBV10-1 to TRBJ1-1; 7 bases line up with TRBD1. This CDR3 has 15 residues. The V gene's germline CDR1 is WNHNN and CDR2 SYGVQD (reference sequence). V was pared by 7 bases and J by 5 bases, with 13 bases of the junction left unmatched. The CDR3, as DNA: TGCGCCAGCAAATCGTCAGACAGGGATGGAACTGAAGCTTTCTTT. Amino acids: CASKSSDRDGTEAFF.

The chain uses TRBV10-3 and TRBJ1-1; D gene ambiguous. Germline CDR1 and CDR2: ENHRY and SYGVKD. Trimming cost V 0 bases and J 1 base, with 3 bases left between them. The CDR3 sequence is 13 residues long. CDR3 in amino acids: CAISESRNTEAFF. CDR3 DNA: TGTGCCATCAGTGAGTCAAGGAACACTGAAGCTTTCTTT.

The chain has TRBV7-9 and TRBJ1-5; a possible D gene is TRBD1 (5 bases). The CDR3 totals 12 residues. Per germline, CDR1 SEHNR and CDR2 FQNEAQ (reference sequence). V lost 5 bases and J lost 5, with 7 bases in between. CDR3 region: CASSPGHQPQHF. The CDR3 nucleotides read TGTGCCAGCAGCCCGGGACATCAGCCCCAGCATTTT.

The genes are TRBV2 and TRBJ1-4; no reliable D call. CDR1 and CDR2 (germline): SNHLY, FYNNEI. V was shortened by 3 bases and J by 8 bases, with 7 bases between the two germline ends. The CDR3 totals 12 residues. The CDR3 sequence: CASSDSREKLFF. CDR3 sequence (DNA): TGTGCCAGCAGTGACTCAAGGGAAAAACTGTTTTTT.

The rearrangement uses TRBV29-1 and TRBJ2-1; D gene uncertain. The V end lost 7 bases, the J end lost 3 bases, and 13 bases lay between the germline ends. The CDR3 is made up of 13 amino acids. Looked up from germline, CDR1 is SQVTM and CDR2 is ANQGSEA. The CDR3 nucleotides are TGCAGCGGCATCAGTCCCTTCTACAATGAGCAGTTCTTC. This translates into CSGISPFYNEQFF.

V is TRBV9 and J is TRBJ1-3; TRBD1 aligns across 7 bases. J lost 0 bases, V lost 0 bases, and 0 bases had no gene match. Per the germline V gene, CDR1 is SGDLS and CDR2 is YYNGEE. The CDR3 is 15 amino acids. CDR3 nucleotide sequence: TGTGCCAGCAGCGTAGGGACAGGCTCTGGAAACACCATATATTTT. Translated, it gives CASSVGTGSGNTIYF.

The rearrangement links TRBV7-2 to TRBJ2-3, with no clear D. V lost 2 bases and J 1 base, leaving 4 bases between the germline ends. CDR3 length: 13 amino acids. The germline CDR1 and CDR2 sequences are SGHTA and FQGNSA. The CDR3 nucleotides read TGTGCCAGCAGCTTAAGCCGCACAGATACGCAGTATTTT. It is translated as CASSLSRTDTQYF.

The CDR3 spells CAWRPGGHYEQYF. The CDR3 DNA sequence: TGTGCCTGGAGGCCAGGGGGGCACTACGAGCAGTACTTC. The chain has TRBV30 and TRBJ2-7; weak D call: TRBD1 (7 bases). V lost 3 bases and J 3 bases, leaving 12 bases between the germline ends. This CDR3 has 13 residues. The germline gives CDR1 GTSNPN, CDR2 SVGIG (reference sequence).

The chain uses TRBV7-9 and TRBJ2-7, with 7 bases aligning to TRBD1. V lost 3 bases and J lost 6; bases outside the gene matches: 8. Germline CDR1 SEHNR, CDR2 FQNEAQ (reference sequence). The CDR3 runs 14 residues. CDR3 in amino acids: CASSFTGVGSEQYF. In DNA, the CDR3 is TGTGCCAGCAGCTTTACAGGGGTAGGGTCCGAGCAGTACTTC. Together with reference TRBV7-9 and TRBJ2-7, the CDR3 gives the full variable domain: DTGVSQNPRHKITKRGQNVTFRCDPISEHNRLYWYRQTLGQGPEFLTYFQNEAQLEKSRLLSDRFSAERPKGSFSTLEIQRTEQGDSAMYLCASSFTGVGSEQYFGPGTRLTVT.

V is TRBV13 and J is TRBJ2-3, with TRBD1 matching 11 bases. CDR3 length: 18 residues. Looked up from germline, CDR1 is PRHDT and CDR2 is FYEKMQ (reference sequence). Germline trimming cut 5 bases from V and 10 bases from J; bases unmatched to any gene: 20. The CDR3 reads CASSPGQGVVEVVRSQYF. The CDR3 region has the DNA TGTGCCAGCAGCCCGGGACAGGGGGTCGTTGAGGTTGTGAGGTCGCAGTATTTT.

J is TRBJ2-1 and V is TRBV27; 9 bases map to TRBD1. V trimming: 2 bases; J trimming: 10 bases; junction bases outside the gene matches: 9. The CDR3 runs 15 residues. Germline lookup yields CDR1 MNHEY and CDR2 SMNVEV (reference sequence). CDR3 sequence (DNA): TGTGCCAGCAGTTTACTGGGGGACAGGGTCGGGGAGCAGTTCTTC. This sequence encodes CASSLLGDRVGEQFF.

The chain couples TRBV28 to TRBJ2-2; 7 bases line up with TRBD1. Germline CDR1 is MDHEN and CDR2 is SYDVKM. The CDR3 is 15 residues long. The junction had 6 bases not matched to a gene; V was cut back by 6 bases and J by 2 bases. The CDR3 reads CASRRDSPNTGELFF. The CDR3 nucleotides read TGTGCCAGCAGGAGGGACAGCCCCAACACCGGGGAGCTGTTTTTT.

This clone was picked up one time. The gene calls are TRBV29-1 and TRBJ2-1, with 8 positions matching TRBD2. Germline CDR1 and CDR2: SQVTM and ANQGSEA. The CDR3 totals 14 residues. After removal of 7 bases from V and 8 bases from J, the junction contained 13 bases not matched to a gene. The DNA of the CDR3 is TGCAGCGCCTGGACTAGCCTAGGTGGAGATGAGCAGTTCTTC. This codes for CSAWTSLGGDEQFF.

The rearrangement links TRBV5-1 to TRBJ2-5, with D maybe TRBD2 (5 bases). Per the germline V gene, CDR1 is SGHRS and CDR2 is YFSETQ. The V and J ends lost 1 base and 0 bases respectively, with 7 bases between them. This CDR3 contains 14 residues. The CDR3 reads CASSLLTNQETQYF. The CDR3 bases are TGCGCCAGCAGCTTGTTGACTAACCAAGAGACCCAGTACTTC.

The chain employs TRBV5-6 and TRBJ2-3, with TRBD2 as a possible D gene (6 bases). Germline CDR1 reads SGHDT; CDR2 reads YYEEEE. V was shortened by 7 bases and J by 5 bases, with 14 bases between the two germline ends. This CDR3 has 13 residues. The CDR3 loop is CASRGTGRDTQYF. The CDR3 DNA follows: TGTGCCAGCCGCGGGACGGGGAGAGATACGCAGTATTTT.